Following are 27 T cell receptor beta chains from one sample sequenced in a study of blood T cell repertoires in COVID-19. TCRdb's table, derived via immunoSEQ multiplex PCR, lists solely in-frame clones and lacks some. This table holds a few hundred thousand clones, 84% found once. The source material was peripheral blood. These receptors were collected from a man aged 50-59 years with active or convalescent COVID-19.

The chain is built from TRBV24-1 and TRBJ2-1, with 9 bases aligning to TRBD2. Germline V gene sequence: CDR1 KGHDR, CDR2 SFDVKD. The CDR3 covers 16 residues. The junction had 6 bases not matched to a gene; V was cut back by 3 bases and J by 4 bases. CDR3 bases: TGTGCCACCAGTGATCATAGCGGGGGTCAGTACAATGAGCAGTTCTTC. Residues: CATSDHSGGQYNEQFF.

This chain joins TRBV11-3 and TRBJ2-2, with 9 positions matching TRBD1. The CDR3 covers 17 residues. V was clipped by 4 bases and J by 7 bases; unmatched bases: 13. CDR1 is SGHNT and CDR2 is YENEEA in the germline V gene. This chain's CDR3 is CASSSYRTGEGYGELFF. The CDR3 DNA reads as TGTGCCAGCAGCTCCTACCGGACAGGGGAAGGGTACGGGGAGCTGTTTTTT.

This rearrangement joins TRBV2 to TRBJ2-4; 10 positions match TRBD2. Germline CDR1 reads SNHLY; CDR2 reads FYNNEI. V was clipped by 8 bases and J by 8 bases; unmatched bases: 6. The CDR3 is made up of 13 amino acids. As DNA, the CDR3 is TGTGCCAGCGAAAGCGGGGGGGCCTACATTCAGTACTTC. Translated: CASESGGAYIQYF.

The rearrangement uses TRBV6-2 or TRBV6-3 and TRBJ2-7; 8 bases agree with TRBD1. CDR1 and CDR2 from the germline V gene are MNHEY and SVGEGT. CDR3 length: 17 amino acids. Trimming removed 4 bases from V and 2 bases from J; junction bases left unmatched: 13. CDR3 sequence: CASSFTFGAQGAYEQYF. CDR3 in DNA: TGTGCCAGCAGTTTTACGTTCGGAGCACAGGGGGCCTACGAGCAGTACTTC.

The chain combines TRBV5-6 with TRBJ2-4; 9 bases are a match to TRBD1. The V gene's germline CDR1 is SGHDT and CDR2 YYEEEE. There are 15 residues in the CDR3. The V segment lost 4 bases and the J segment 6 bases; nucleotides outside the gene matches: 8. The CDR3 DNA follows: TGTGCCAGCAGCGGACCGGGACAGGGTGCAAACATTCAGTACTTC. Amino acid sequence: CASSGPGQGANIQYF.

The chain has TRBV5-1 and TRBJ1-1; 7 nucleotides agree with TRBD1. Germline CDR1 reads SGHRS; CDR2 reads YFSETQ. Trimming cost V 4 bases and J 3 bases; bases outside gene matches: 9. The CDR3 is 15 amino acids. The CDR3 DNA reads as TGCGCCAGCAGCGTAAACTATGGGACAGACACTGAAGCTTTCTTT. Its translation: CASSVNYGTDTEAFF. Based on the CDR3 plus reference TRBV5-1 and TRBJ1-1, the full variable domain is KAGVTQTPRYLIKTRGQQVTLSCSPISGHRSVSWYQQTPGQGLQFLFEYFSETQRNKGNFPGRFSGRQFSNSRSEMNVSTLELGDSALYLCASSVNYGTDTEAFFGQGTRLTVV.

The chain joins TRBV7-9 to TRBJ1-4, with TRBD1 identical over 7 bases. V was clipped by 5 bases and J by 8 bases; unmatched bases: 11. The CDR3 consists of 15 residues. CDR1 is SEHNR and CDR2 is FQNEAQ in the germline V gene (reference sequence). CDR3 sequence: CASSLGQASGEKLFF. DNA of the CDR3: TGTGCCAGCAGCCTAGGACAGGCCTCCGGGGAAAAACTGTTTTTT.

This clone showed up just a few times. V is TRBV3-1 (or the pseudogene TRBV3-2) and J is TRBJ2-5, with 9 nucleotides matching TRBD2. Germline V gene lookup returns CDR1 LGHDT and CDR2 YNNKEL (reference sequence). V lost 1 base to trimming and J lost 2 bases; unmatched junction nucleotides: 8. The CDR3 is 17 amino acids. The CDR3 sequence: CASSQVVSSGAQETQYF. Here the CDR3 DNA reads TGTGCCAGCAGCCAAGTGGTGTCTAGCGGGGCGCAAGAGACCCAGTACTTC.

The chain employs TRBV2 and TRBJ2-4; 11 bases are a match to TRBD1. The CDR3 length is 16 residues. Trimming took 6 bases from V and 7 from J; bases not matched to a gene: 11. Per germline, CDR1 SNHLY and CDR2 FYNNEI. CDR3: CASREWTGGDYNIQYF. The CDR3, as DNA: TGTGCCAGCAGGGAATGGACAGGGGGCGATTATAACATTCAGTACTTC.

V is TRBV24-1 and J is TRBJ2-7, with 11 bases identical to TRBD1. Germline values: CDR1 KGHDR, CDR2 SFDVKD. The CDR3 is 14 amino acids. V was pared by 4 bases and J by 9 bases, with 7 bases of the junction left unmatched. The CDR3 region is CATSDPGTGGRQYF. The CDR3 DNA is TGTGCCACCAGTGACCCTGGGACAGGGGGTCGGCAGTACTTC.

The chain is built from TRBV28 and TRBJ2-3; D may be TRBD1 (8 bases). This CDR3 is 14 amino acids long. Trimming shortened V by 7 bases and J by 5 bases, and 16 bases separated the two germline ends. Germline lookup yields CDR1 MDHEN and CDR2 SYDVKM. The CDR3: CASIPDREGDTQYF. The CDR3 nucleotides are TGTGCCAGCATACCGGACAGGGAGGGAGATACGCAGTATTTT.

V is TRBV7-3 and J is TRBJ1-3, with D maybe TRBD1 (5 bases). Looked up from germline, CDR1 is SGHTA and CDR2 is FQGTGA. V lost 1 base to trimming and J lost 1 base, with 8 bases between them. The CDR3 covers 15 residues. The DNA for the CDR3 is TGTGCCAGCAGCTTAATGGGGGGATCTGGAAACACCATATATTTT. It specifies CASSLMGGSGNTIYF.

The chain combines TRBV5-8 with TRBJ2-3, with D possibly being TRBD2 (5 bases). The V and J ends lost 0 bases and 0 bases respectively, with 11 bases between them. The V gene's germline CDR1 is SGHTS and CDR2 YDEGEE. The CDR3 length is 16 residues. CDR3 residues: CASSLGLAGSTDTQYF. The DNA for the CDR3 is TGTGCCAGCAGCTTGGGGCTAGCCGGAAGCACAGATACGCAGTATTTT.

V usage is TRBV5-1 and J usage is TRBJ2-1; 10 positions match TRBD2. Germline V gene sequence: CDR1 SGHRS, CDR2 YFSETQ. The CDR3 contains 17 residues. V shed 1 base, J shed 6 bases, and the junction held 10 bases outside the gene matches. The CDR3 spells CASSLRASGSMSNEQFF. As DNA, the CDR3 is TGCGCCAGCAGCTTGAGAGCTAGCGGGAGCATGAGCAATGAGCAGTTCTTC.

The genes are TRBV4-3 and TRBJ2-1; 9 bases are a match to TRBD2. V trimming: 0 bases; J trimming: 2 bases; junction bases outside the gene matches: 8. This CDR3 comprises 18 residues. CDR1 LGHNA and CDR2 YSLEER come from the germline V gene. The chain's CDR3 is CASSQEITSGRPYNEQFF. The CDR3 region has the DNA TGCGCCAGCAGCCAAGAGATCACTAGCGGGCGTCCCTACAATGAGCAGTTCTTC.

The rearrangement uses TRBV7-6 and TRBJ2-2, with TRBD2 matching over 9 bases. The CDR3 is 17 residues long. CDR1 and CDR2 (germline): SGHVS, FNYEAQ. The junction had 7 bases not matched to a gene; V was cut back by 1 base and J by 4 bases. The CDR3 DNA follows: TGTGCCAGCAGCTTAGAGCACGTAGCGGGAGCCACCGGGGAGCTGTTTTTT. Encoded protein: CASSLEHVAGATGELFF.

The genes are TRBV3-1 (or the pseudogene TRBV3-2) and TRBJ2-5; 9 positions agree with TRBD2. Germline CDR1 LGHDT, CDR2 YNNKEL (reference sequence). The CDR3 has 17 amino acids. Trimming took 1 base from V and 3 from J; bases not matched to a gene: 9. CDR3 in DNA: TGTGCCAGCAGCCAAGGGCTAGCGGGATACGGGGAAGAGACCCAGTACTTC. Translated: CASSQGLAGYGEETQYF.

The rearrangement links TRBV5-1 to TRBJ2-7, with TRBD2 identical over 10 bases. The CDR3 extends over 14 amino acids. In germline, CDR1 is SGHRS, CDR2 YFSETQ. The J segment lost 2 bases and the V segment lost 4 bases, leaving 3 bases of the junction unmatched. The CDR3 DNA follows: TGCGCCAGCAGCACTAGCGGGAATCCCTACGAGCAGTACTTC. It encodes CASSTSGNPYEQYF. Drawing the rest from reference TRBV5-1 and TRBJ2-7, the complete variable domain is KAGVTQTPRYLIKTRGQQVTLSCSPISGHRSVSWYQQTPGQGLQFLFEYFSETQRNKGNFPGRFSGRQFSNSRSEMNVSTLELGDSALYLCASSTSGNPYEQYFGPGTRLTVT.

The rearrangement links TRBV3-1 (or the pseudogene TRBV3-2) to TRBJ1-6; D uncertain. Trimming shortened V by 1 base and J by 9 bases, and 4 bases separated the two germline ends. The CDR3 is 12 amino acids. Germline values: CDR1 LGHDT, CDR2 YNNKEL (reference sequence). The CDR3 protein is CASSQVLSPLHF. In DNA form, the CDR3 reads TGTGCCAGCAGCCAAGTTCTTTCACCCCTCCACTTT.

This CDR3 reads CASSLRRATNEKLFF. CDR3 DNA: TGCGCCAGCAGCTTGAGGAGAGCAACTAATGAAAAACTGTTTTTT. V and J are TRBV5-1 and TRBJ1-4; D uncertain. This CDR3 is built from 15 residues. V gave up 1 base and J gave up 0 bases, with 7 bases separating them. Germline V CDR1 and CDR2: SGHRS, YFSETQ.

The rearrangement joins TRBV11-1 to TRBJ2-7; D is unresolved. The CDR3 length is 14 residues. Germline assignment: CDR1 SGHAT and CDR2 FQDESV (reference sequence). V lost 2 bases and J 0 bases, leaving 8 bases between the germline ends. The CDR3 sequence is CASSLQVSSYEQYF. The CDR3 region has the DNA TGTGCCAGCAGCTTACAGGTTAGCTCCTACGAGCAGTACTTC.

This clone was found once. V is TRBV6-2 or TRBV6-3 and J is TRBJ1-4; D is possibly TRBD1 (5 bases). CDR1 is MNHEY and CDR2 is SVGEGT in the germline V gene. Trimming cost V 6 bases and J 3 bases, with 14 bases left between them. This CDR3 spans 15 amino acids. For the CDR3, the DNA is TGTGCCAGCAGCTCCCGACAAGGGGCTAATGAAAAACTGTTTTTT. It is translated as CASSSRQGANEKLFF.

The rearrangement links TRBV2 to TRBJ1-5; 8 bases align to TRBD1. The V segment lost 8 bases and the J segment 0 bases; nucleotides outside the gene matches: 9. The CDR3 totals 16 residues. Germline CDR1 reads SNHLY; CDR2 reads FYNNEI. For the CDR3, the DNA is TGTGCCAGCGCGGTCGTGACAGGGGATAGCAATCAGCCCCAGCATTTT. It codes for CASAVVTGDSNQPQHF. The full variable domain, its missing parts supplied by reference TRBV2 and TRBJ1-5, is EPEVTQTPSHQVTQMGQEVILRCVPISNHLYFYWYRQILGQKVEFLVSFYNNEISEKSEIFDDQFSVERPDGSNFTLKIRSTKLEDSAMYFCASAVVTGDSNQPQHFGDGTRLSIL.

V is TRBV27 and J is TRBJ2-3; TRBD2 matches at 8 bases. Germline V gene data show CDR1 as MNHEY and CDR2 as SMNVEV (reference sequence). With V trimmed by 5 bases and J by 3 bases, 7 bases remained unmatched. The CDR3 is 15 residues long. The chain's CDR3 is CASSGSGSWTDTQYF. For the CDR3, the DNA is TGTGCCAGCAGTGGCAGCGGGAGTTGGACAGATACGCAGTATTTT.

This clone has a single count. The chain has TRBV5-1 and TRBJ2-6, with 7 bases fitting TRBD1. Trimming cost V 1 base and J 0 bases; bases outside gene matches: 7. This CDR3 has 18 residues. Germline V gives CDR1 SGHRS, CDR2 YFSETQ. This CDR3 is CASSLKGTAISGANVLTF. For the CDR3, the DNA is TGCGCCAGCAGCTTGAAGGGGACAGCGATCTCTGGGGCCAACGTCCTGACTTTC.

This chain uses TRBV6-5 with TRBJ2-7, with D maybe TRBD2 (5 bases). The CDR3 spans 13 residues. The V gene's germline CDR1 is MNHEY and CDR2 SVGAGI. Trimming took 2 bases from V and 6 from J, leaving 11 bases between them. The CDR3 spells CASSYQHGGEQYV. CDR3 bases: TGTGCCAGCAGTTACCAACACGGAGGCGAGCAGTACGTC.

There are a few counts of this clone. The V call is TRBV10-3, the J call TRBJ1-2; possible D gene TRBD1, 6 bases. CDR1 ENHRY and CDR2 SYGVKD come from the germline V gene. The V end lost 4 bases, the J end lost 0 bases, and 9 bases lay between the germline ends. The CDR3 length is 14 residues. CDR3 sequence (DNA): TGTGCCATCAGTGTGGGGGCAGCTAACTATGGCTACACCTTC. The encoded protein is CAISVGAANYGYTF.